Each of the 27 T cell receptor beta chains below was sequenced from the same sample in a study of long-term antiretroviral therapy in people with HIV. The assay, immunoSEQ v3.0, was run at survey level. Clones were sequenced by immunoSEQ multiplex PCR, and TCRdb holds only the in-frame ones, with some missing. The table records about 39,000 clones, more than 80% of them present only once. The starting material was unsorted PBMCs, obtained 3.1 years after starting antiretroviral therapy. These TCRs come from a woman aged 45-65 years with HIV.

The rearrangement links TRBV6-1 to TRBJ2-5; 8 bases align to TRBD1. V was clipped by 7 bases and J by 5 bases; unmatched bases: 9. Germline lookup yields CDR1 MNHNS and CDR2 SASEGT. CDR3 length equals 14 residues. CDR3 nucleotide sequence: TGTGCCAGCACCGAGGCAGGGGGCTTCGAGACCCAGTACTTC. The encoded protein is CASTEAGGFETQYF.

The chain links TRBV4-1 to TRBJ2-3; 13 nucleotides agree with TRBD2. CDR3 length: 19 residues. Germline V gene data show CDR1 as MGHRA and CDR2 as YSYEKL. Germline trimming cut 1 base from V and 0 bases from J; bases unmatched to any gene: 7. The CDR3 here is CASSQALAGGPDSTDTQYF. CDR3 nucleotides: TGCGCCAGCAGCCAAGCACTAGCGGGGGGGCCGGACAGCACAGATACGCAGTATTTT.

The chain carries TRBV14 and TRBJ1-1, with 7 bases identical to TRBD1. V shed 4 bases and J 0 bases; nucleotides not matched to a gene: 5. This CDR3 comprises 15 residues. The germline gives CDR1 SGHDN, CDR2 FVKESK. The CDR3 loop reads CASSPRQGLNTEAFF. The CDR3 nucleotides are TGTGCCAGCAGCCCCAGACAGGGACTGAACACTGAAGCTTTCTTT.

V usage is TRBV5-5 and J usage is TRBJ2-3; TRBD1 or TRBD2 may be the D gene (6 bases each). Trimming left V 0 bases short and J 2 bases short, with 13 bases between. Germline CDR1 SGHKS, CDR2 YYEKEE (reference sequence). CDR3 length equals 16 residues. The CDR3 nucleotides are TGTGCCAGCAGCTTGGAGGGGGGAAGAGCCACAGATACGCAGTATTTT. Translation: CASSLEGGRATDTQYF.

This clone was found a few times. The chain couples TRBV7-3 to TRBJ2-1; unclear D gene. The V and J ends lost 2 bases and 6 bases respectively, with 8 bases between them. The germline CDR1 and CDR2 sequences are SGHTA and FQGTGA. The CDR3 totals 13 residues. The CDR3 DNA reads TGTGCCAGCAGCTTAGGCAGCCCCAATGAGCAGTTCTTC. Its translation: CASSLGSPNEQFF.

The CDR3 loop reads CASSPGGSQGANVLTF. CDR3 nucleotides: TGTGCCAGCAGCCCCGGGGGGTCGCAGGGGGCCAACGTCCTGACTTTC. The chain is built from TRBV11-3 and TRBJ2-6, with 7 bases lining up with TRBD2. The CDR3 has 16 amino acids. Germline V gene lookup returns CDR1 SGHNT and CDR2 YENEEA. With 5 bases clipped from V and 4 bases from J, the junction kept 8 bases outside the gene matches.

The chain links TRBV18 to TRBJ2-7; 7 bases agree with TRBD1. J lost 0 bases, V lost 3 bases, and 5 bases had no gene match. CDR3 length: 15 amino acids. Per the germline V gene, CDR1 is KGHSH and CDR2 is LQKENI. The CDR3 protein is CASSPGQAGSYEQYF. Here the CDR3 DNA reads TGTGCCAGCTCACCCGGACAGGCCGGCTCCTACGAGCAGTACTTC.

This sequence joins TRBV6-1 and TRBJ1-5; no definite D call. V lost 7 bases, J lost 6 bases, and 13 bases lay in between. Germline CDR1 MNHNS, CDR2 SASEGT. This CDR3 is 13 amino acids long. The CDR3 DNA reads as TGTGCCAGCACCTCGGGGTTGGGTCAGCCCCAGCATTTT. Its protein product is CASTSGLGQPQHF.

The V call is TRBV7-9, the J call TRBJ1-1; D remains ambiguous. Trimming took 3 bases from V and 0 from J, leaving 8 bases between them. This CDR3 comprises 14 residues. Germline CDR1 reads SEHNR; CDR2 reads FQNEAQ (reference sequence). The CDR3 is CASSFKNMNTEAFF. Written as DNA, the CDR3 is TGTGCCAGCAGCTTCAAGAACATGAACACTGAAGCTTTCTTT.

V usage is TRBV18 and J usage is TRBJ1-2; D unclear. Trimming left V 5 bases short and J 4 bases short, with 17 bases between. This CDR3 contains 15 residues. In germline, CDR1 is KGHSH, CDR2 LQKENI. CDR3 loop: CASSAKGRWGYGYTF. In DNA, the CDR3 is TGTGCCAGCTCAGCGAAGGGCAGGTGGGGCTATGGCTACACCTTC.

This chain joins TRBV6-1 and TRBJ1-2; D uncertain. Deletions cut 3 bases from V and 2 bases from J, with 13 bases between. Per germline, CDR1 MNHNS and CDR2 SASEGT. This CDR3 is 15 amino acids long. The CDR3 here is CASSDSVGVNYGYTF. CDR3 sequence (DNA): TGTGCCAGCAGTGACTCAGTTGGGGTCAACTATGGCTACACCTTC.

The J gene is TRBJ1-1, the V gene TRBV6-6; TRBD1 is a possible D gene (5 bases). Germline loops: CDR1 MNHNY, CDR2 SVGAGI (reference sequence). V dropped 6 bases and J dropped 4 bases, with 12 bases sitting between them. The CDR3 has 13 residues. The CDR3 is CASRITGGTEAFF. The CDR3 nucleotides are TGTGCCAGCAGAATTACCGGGGGCACTGAAGCTTTCTTT.

The V and J genes are TRBV29-1 and TRBJ2-5, with 7 bases aligning to TRBD1. There are 15 residues in the CDR3. Germline V gives CDR1 SQVTM, CDR2 ANQGSEA. J was trimmed by 0 bases and V by 0 bases; bases with no gene match: 4. CDR3 sequence (DNA): TGCAGCGTTGAAGACGGACAGGCCCACCAAGAGACCCAGTACTTC. Protein product: CSVEDGQAHQETQYF.

A word on this clone: The CDR3 carries no conserved terminal phenylalanine or tryptophan, so it likely arises from a read error. The genes are TRBV11-2 and TRBJ1-1, with D uncertain. The CDR3 spans 15 residues. Germline CDR1 SGHAT, CDR2 FQNNGV. Trimming stripped 4 bases from V and 4 bases from J, with 16 bases between. CDR3 coding DNA: TGTGCCAGCAGCTATACACAGTTTGGGGTCACTGAAGCTTTCGTT. Translating it yields CASSYTQFGVTEAFV.

This sequence joins TRBV6-5 and TRBJ1-1; D is perhaps TRBD1 (5 bases). Trimming pared 0 bases from V and 5 bases from J, leaving 16 bases between. The V gene's germline CDR1 is MNHEY and CDR2 SVGAGI. This CDR3 has 16 amino acids. Written as DNA, the CDR3 is TGTGCCAGCAGTTACTCCGGGGCCGGGGCAGGGACTGAAGCTTTCTTT. It specifies CASSYSGAGAGTEAFF.

This chain links TRBV10-3 with TRBJ1-1; D may be TRBD1 (6 bases). The CDR3 totals 14 residues. Per the germline V gene, CDR1 is ENHRY and CDR2 is SYGVKD. Trimming removed 2 bases from V and 1 base from J, with 8 bases in between. CDR3 coding DNA: TGTGCCATCAGTGAGCTGGGACAGAACACTGAAGCTTTCTTT. Its translation: CAISELGQNTEAFF.

V usage is TRBV13 and J usage is TRBJ2-2; D is perhaps TRBD2 (5 bases). CDR1 is PRHDT and CDR2 is FYEKMQ in the germline V gene (reference sequence). The V gene lost 4 bases and the J gene lost 4 bases, with 13 bases spanning the gap. The CDR3 length is 15 residues. The CDR3 sequence is CASSSRLRGTGELFF. The CDR3 nucleotides are TGTGCCAGCAGCTCCCGACTACGGGGCACCGGGGAGCTGTTTTTT.

The chain's CDR3 is CASGGIHRDRGTGELFF. CDR3 in DNA: TGTGCCAGCGGAGGAATCCACCGGGACAGGGGAACCGGGGAGCTGTTTTTT. The chain couples TRBV27 to TRBJ2-2; 10 positions match TRBD1. Germline loops: CDR1 MNHEY, CDR2 SMNVEV (reference sequence). This CDR3 contains 17 residues. The V and J ends lost 8 bases and 5 bases, in that order; junction bases with no gene match: 14.

The rearrangement joins TRBV18 to TRBJ1-2; a possible D gene is TRBD1 (6 bases). The germline V gene has CDR1 KGHSH and CDR2 LQKENI. The ends were cut back, 6 bases at V and 4 bases at J, with 18 bases in the middle. This CDR3 is 15 amino acids long. The CDR3 region has the DNA TGTGCCAGCTCCCCTACCGACAGGAACCCCTATGGCTACACCTTC. Translation gives CASSPTDRNPYGYTF.

This chain uses TRBV7-2 with TRBJ1-5; a weak D match, TRBD1 (6 bases). The CDR3 covers 16 residues. Looked up from germline, CDR1 is SGHTA and CDR2 is FQGNSA. Trimming cost V 8 bases and J 2 bases, with 19 bases left between them. CDR3 coding DNA: TGTGCCAGCGCCGGTGTTCAGGGGTTGGGCAATCAGCCCCAGCATTTT. It translates to CASAGVQGLGNQPQHF.

This clone was counted only a few times. The chain recombines TRBV4-2 with TRBJ1-2, with D unclear. CDR1 and CDR2 from the germline V gene are LGHNA and YNFKEQ. V was trimmed by 1 base and J by 1 base, leaving 7 bases between them. The CDR3 runs 14 residues. The CDR3 loop is CASSQGTDNYGYTF. In DNA form, the CDR3 reads TGTGCCAGCAGCCAAGGGACGGATAACTATGGCTACACCTTC.

The chain couples TRBV30 to TRBJ1-2; D gene ambiguous. The CDR3 covers 11 residues. Germline V gene sequence: CDR1 GTSNPN, CDR2 SVGIG (reference sequence). V was clipped by 4 bases and J by 8 bases, with 11 bases between them. CDR3 DNA: TGTGCCTGGACCCATCCATTGGGCTACACCTTC. Its translation is CAWTHPLGYTF.

The CDR3: CASSMKGGGTDTQYF. CDR3 nucleotides: TGTGCCAGCTCAATGAAGGGGGGAGGCACAGATACGCAGTATTTT. V and J are TRBV18 and TRBJ2-3, with D perhaps assigned TRBD1 or TRBD2 (6 bases each). CDR3 length equals 15 residues. The ends were cut back, 5 bases at V and 1 base at J, with 13 bases in the middle. Germline assignment: CDR1 KGHSH and CDR2 LQKENI.

V is TRBV19 and J is TRBJ1-4; D might be TRBD1 (5 bases). Germline V gives CDR1 LNHDA, CDR2 SQIVND (reference sequence). V lost 11 bases to trimming and J lost 5 bases, with 18 bases between them. The CDR3 covers 14 residues. CDR3 bases: TGTGCCTCCTCAGAGGCAGGGTGGAATGAAAAACTGTTTTTT. Translation: CASSEAGWNEKLFF. The entire variable domain, with the rest obtained from reference TRBV19 and TRBJ1-4, is as follows: DGGITQSPKYLFRKEGQNVTLSCEQNLNHDAMYWYRQDPGQGLRLIYYSQIVNDFQKGDIAEGYSVSREKKESFPLTVTSAQKNPTAFYLCASSEAGWNEKLFFGSGTQLSVL.

This chain joins TRBV29-1 and TRBJ1-3; 8 bases fit TRBD1. The V and J ends lost 4 bases and 2 bases, in that order; junction bases with no gene match: 4. There are 14 residues in the CDR3. Germline CDR1 reads SQVTM; CDR2 reads ANQGSEA. As DNA, the CDR3 is TGCAGCGTTGGAGAGACAGGGGCTGGAAACACCATATATTTT. Its translation: CSVGETGAGNTIYF.

The V gene is TRBV28, the J gene TRBJ1-5; 7 positions agree with TRBD1. Germline values: CDR1 MDHEN, CDR2 SYDVKM. The CDR3 runs to 15 residues. The ends lost 6 bases at V and 11 bases at J; junction bases unmatched: 16. The DNA for the CDR3 is TGTGCCAGCAGCGCGATTGACAGGGCTTATTATACCCAGCATTTT. Translated: CASSAIDRAYYTQHF.

This rearrangement joins TRBV19 to TRBJ1-1; D remains unclear. The CDR3 has 19 residues. The germline CDR1 and CDR2 sequences are LNHDA and SQIVND (reference sequence). V was shortened by 6 bases and J by 2 bases, with 28 bases between the two germline ends. CDR3 residues: CASRGKGQSGTSSNTEAFF. The CDR3 DNA reads as TGTGCCAGTAGGGGAAAGGGCCAGTCGGGTACTTCGTCAAACACTGAAGCTTTCTTT.